A selection of T cell receptor beta chains follows, all from one sample in a study of early T cells in non-severe SARS-CoV-2 infection. TCRdb re-called the 5' RACE reads through MiXCR, storing one row per CDR3 protein. The top ten clones hold less than 8% of a sample with tens of thousands of distinct CDR3 sequences, over 5% of them seen once. The sequencing input was whole blood. These receptors were collected from an adult who was a healthcare worker with PCR-confirmed SARS-CoV-2 infection or an uninfected control (not recorded which). The CDR3 runs from the conserved cysteine through the conserved F or W. A D gene is named only where the DNA matches it firmly. A row's size may be missing; if present it is once, few, many or a size class.

clone size	V gene	J gene	D gene	CDR3 protein	CDR3 DNA
many	TRBV7-6	TRBJ1-5	NA	CASSSVRVVWGNQPQHF	TGTGCCAGCAGCTCGGTCAGGGTTGTGTGGGGCAATCAGCCCCAGCATTTT
many	TRBV7-2	TRBJ2-1	TRBD2	CASSPPPPGLGPNEQFF	TGTGCCAGCAGCCCCCCTCCCCCTGGACTAGGTCCCAATGAGCAGTTCTTC
NA	TRBV12-3/TRBV12-4	TRBJ2-3	NA	CASSVNRDTQYF	TGTGCCAGCAGCGTTAATCGGGATACGCAGTATTTT
many	TRBV15	TRBJ1-2	NA	CATSRAYGADVYGYTF	TGTGCCACCAGCAGAGCCTATGGGGCGGACGTATACGGCTACACCTTC
NA	TRBV19	TRBJ1-3	NA	CASSMRAGTLAGNTIYF	TGTGCCAGTAGTATGAGGGCCGGGACTCTTGCTGGAAACACCATATATTTT
few	TRBV19	TRBJ1-1	TRBD1	CASSGRTGWGLDTEAFF	TGTGCCAGTAGTGGCAGGACAGGGTGGGGATTGGACACTGAAGCTTTCTTT
few	TRBV5-6	TRBJ1-5	TRBD1	CASSLYDRKGANLRQPQHF	TGTGCCAGCAGCTTGTATGATCGGAAGGGGGCGAATTTACGTCAGCCCCAGCATTTT
few	TRBV11-2	TRBJ2-7	NA	CASSATGGPYEQYF	TGTGCCAGCAGCGCCACCGGGGGACCCTACGAGCAGTACTTC
many	TRBV20-1	TRBJ2-2	NA	CSARNSRANTGELFF	TGCAGTGCTAGAAACAGCCGCGCGAACACCGGGGAGCTGTTTTTT
NA	TRBV5-1	TRBJ2-3	NA	CASSWGVGTDTQYF	TGCGCCAGCAGCTGGGGTGTTGGCACAGATACGCAGTATTTT
few	TRBV4-1	TRBJ1-1	TRBD1	CASSQTGQGMMNTEAFF	TGCGCCAGCAGCCAAACGGGACAGGGAATGATGAACACTGAAGCTTTCTTT
few	TRBV28	TRBJ2-7	NA	CASSLTQGHYEQYF	TGTGCCAGCAGTTTAACCCAGGGGCACTACGAGCAGTACTTC
NA	TRBV3-1	TRBJ1-2	NA	CASSHRNNYGYTF	TGTGCCAGCAGCCACAGAAATAACTATGGCTACACCTTC
few	TRBV28	TRBJ1-1	NA	CASSFQVTEVFF	TGTGCCAGCAGTTTTCAGGTTACTGAAGTTTTCTTT
many	TRBV12-3/TRBV12-4	TRBJ1-5	TRBD1	CASSWGQGLGNQPQHF	TGTGCCAGCAGTTGGGGACAGGGGTTGGGCAATCAGCCCCAGCATTTT
NA	TRBV6-1	TRBJ2-7	NA	CASSERGSSSYEQYF	TGTGCCAGCAGTGAAAGAGGGAGTAGCTCCTACGAGCAGTACTTC
many	TRBV7-6	TRBJ2-2	NA	CASSPRDGNTGELFF	TGTGCCAGCAGCCCAAGGGACGGCAACACCGGGGAGCTGTTTTTT
few	TRBV28	TRBJ2-3	NA	CASSLRGHSTDTQYF	TGTGCCAGCAGTTTGAGAGGACATTCCACAGATACGCAGTATTTT
few	TRBV6-6	TRBJ1-4	TRBD1	CASSFPPGTGREKLFF	TGTGCCAGCAGTTTCCCCCCCGGGACAGGGCGAGAAAAACTGTTTTTT
NA	TRBV19	TRBJ2-1	NA	CASNYGLGDEQFF	TGTGCCAGTAACTATGGACTGGGCGATGAGCAGTTCTTC
many	TRBV7-2	TRBJ2-3	TRBD2	CASSLVSGTSGRAAGDTQYF	TGTGCCAGCAGCTTGGTATCCGGGACTAGCGGGAGGGCCGCTGGAGATACGCAGTATTTT
many	TRBV4-2	TRBJ1-1	TRBD1	CASSQRTGAPNTEAFF	TGTGCCAGCAGCCAACGAACAGGGGCTCCGAACACTGAAGCTTTCTTT
few	TRBV5-1	TRBJ2-2	TRBD2	CASSSGTSSGELFF	TGCGCCAGCAGCTCCGGGACTAGCTCCGGGGAGCTGTTTTTT
NA	TRBV12-5	TRBJ1-1	NA	CASGWGGREAFF	TGTGCTAGTGGCTGGGGGGGCCGGGAAGCTTTCTTT
many	TRBV6-5	TRBJ2-2	NA	CASRSQGTGTGELFF	TGTGCCAGCAGATCACAGGGAACGGGCACCGGGGAGCTGTTTTTT
many	TRBV6-5	TRBJ2-3	TRBD2	CASSYTIAGGPLDTQYF	TGTGCCAGCAGTTACACAATAGCGGGAGGGCCTCTGGATACGCAGTATTTT
many	TRBV19	TRBJ2-7	TRBD1	CASSISQGASYEQYF	TGTGCCAGTAGTATATCACAGGGGGCATCCTACGAGCAGTACTTC
many	TRBV14	TRBJ2-2	TRBD1	CASSRDRGPGELFF	TGTGCCAGCAGCCGAGACAGGGGGCCCGGGGAGCTGTTTTTT
few	TRBV2	TRBJ1-5	TRBD1	CASSEGQSGQPQHF	TGTGCCAGCAGTGAGGGACAGTCCGGTCAGCCCCAGCATTTT
NA	TRBV30	TRBJ1-2	NA	CAAGRVSGYTF	TGTGCCGCGGGCAGGGTCTCTGGCTACACCTTC
many	TRBV10-2	TRBJ1-5	NA	CASSESDWNQPQHF	TGCGCCAGCAGTGAGTCGGATTGGAATCAGCCCCAGCATTTT
NA	TRBV7-2	TRBJ1-4	TRBD1	CASSLGQGGEKLFF	TGTGCCAGCAGCCTGGGACAGGGAGGGGAAAAACTGTTTTTT
NA	TRBV18	TRBJ1-1	NA	CASSPRQARDTEAFF	TGTGCCAGCTCACCCCGACAGGCGAGAGACACTGAAGCTTTCTTT
NA	TRBV29-1	TRBJ2-2	NA	CSAVNLGTGELFF	TGCAGCGCCGTGAACTTGGGAACCGGGGAGCTGTTTTTT
few	TRBV12-3/TRBV12-4	TRBJ1-1	NA	CASTRGPEAFF	TGTGCCAGCACCCGGGGGCCTGAAGCTTTCTTT